The clone carrying this TCR beta chain is classed as medium-sized (0.01 to 0.1%). These data originate in a study of T cell changes during pregnancy in multiple sclerosis. The data were produced by immunoSEQ multiplex PCR, yet TCRdb's version contains in-frame clones alone and is incomplete. The data show approximately 17,000 clones, roughly 81% seen once. The CDR3 consists of 16 residues. Looked up from germline, CDR1 is MRHNA and CDR2 is SNTAGT. The ends lost 0 bases at V and 4 bases at J; junction bases unmatched: 4. The source was CD8+ T cells from peripheral blood mononuclear cells, collected in the second trimester of pregnancy. This receptor was identified in a female donor in good health, enrolled as a control in a pregnancy study. This chain joins TRBV6-4 and TRBJ2-1, with 9 bases identical to TRBD1. The CDR3 DNA follows: TGTGCCAGCAGTGACTCGGACAGGGGCAGTTACAATGAGCAGTTCTTC. Residues: CASSDSDRGSYNEQFF.